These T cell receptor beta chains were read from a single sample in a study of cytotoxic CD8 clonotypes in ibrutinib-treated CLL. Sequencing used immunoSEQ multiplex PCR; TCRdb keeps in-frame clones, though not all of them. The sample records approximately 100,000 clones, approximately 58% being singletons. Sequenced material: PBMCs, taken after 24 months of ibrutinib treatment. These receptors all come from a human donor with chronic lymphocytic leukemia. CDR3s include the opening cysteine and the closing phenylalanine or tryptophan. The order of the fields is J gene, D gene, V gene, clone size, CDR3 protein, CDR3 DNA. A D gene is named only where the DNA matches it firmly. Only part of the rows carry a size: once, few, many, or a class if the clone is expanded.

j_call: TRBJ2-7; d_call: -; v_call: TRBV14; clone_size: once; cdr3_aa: CASSTHRRASSYEQYF; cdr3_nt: TGTGCCAGCAGCACCCACCGCCGGGCGAGCTCCTACGAGCAGTACTTC
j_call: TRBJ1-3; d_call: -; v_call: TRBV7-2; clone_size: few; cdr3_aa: CASKGVSGNTIYF; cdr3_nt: TGTGCCAGCAAGGGTGTTTCTGGAAACACCATATATTTT
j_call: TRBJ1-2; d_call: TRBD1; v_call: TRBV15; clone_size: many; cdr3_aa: CATSRRDSSNYGYTF; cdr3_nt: TGTGCCACCAGCCGCCGGGACAGCTCTAACTATGGCTACACCTTC
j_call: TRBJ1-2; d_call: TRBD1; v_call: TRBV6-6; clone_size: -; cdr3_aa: CASWSGGIKNYGYTF; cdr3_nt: TGTGCCAGCTGGTCAGGGGGCATAAAAAACTATGGCTACACCTTC
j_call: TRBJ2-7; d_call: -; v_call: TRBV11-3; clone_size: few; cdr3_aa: CASSFPSGTTAYEQYF; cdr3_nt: TGTGCCAGCAGCTTTCCCTCCGGGACAACCGCCTACGAGCAGTACTTC
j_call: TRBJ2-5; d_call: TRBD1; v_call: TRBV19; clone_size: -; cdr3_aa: CASSISGTGETQYF; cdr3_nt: TGTGCCAGTAGTATTAGTGGGACAGGGGAGACCCAGTACTTC
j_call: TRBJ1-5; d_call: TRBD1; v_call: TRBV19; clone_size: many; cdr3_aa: CASSIRGRGQNQPQHF; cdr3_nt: TGTGCCAGTAGTATTCGGGGCAGGGGGCAAAATCAGCCCCAGCATTTT
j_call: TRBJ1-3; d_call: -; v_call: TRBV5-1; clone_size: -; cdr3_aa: CASSPARGGNTIYF; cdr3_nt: TGCGCCAGCAGCCCGGCCAGGGGTGGAAACACCATATATTTT
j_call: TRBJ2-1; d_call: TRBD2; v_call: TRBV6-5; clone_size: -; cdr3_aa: CASRTSGGAGEQFF; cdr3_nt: TGTGCCAGCAGGACTAGCGGGGGGGCGGGTGAGCAGTTCTTC
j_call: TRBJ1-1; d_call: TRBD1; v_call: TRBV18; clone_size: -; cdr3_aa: CASSLLDTGTGGVAFF; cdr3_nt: TGTGCCAGCTCACTTCTAGACACCGGGACAGGGGGCGTAGCTTTCTTT
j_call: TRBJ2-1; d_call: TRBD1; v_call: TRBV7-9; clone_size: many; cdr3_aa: CASSSPVTGAYNEQFF; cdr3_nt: TGTGCCAGCAGCTCCCCCGTGACAGGGGCCTACAATGAGCAGTTCTTC
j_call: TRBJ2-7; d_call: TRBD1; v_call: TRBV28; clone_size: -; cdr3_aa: CASGQGLPYEQYF; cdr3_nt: TGTGCCAGTGGACAGGGTCTACCTTACGAGCAGTACTTC
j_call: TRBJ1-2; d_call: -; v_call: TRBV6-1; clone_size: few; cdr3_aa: CASSEAHVRYGYTF; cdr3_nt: TGTGCCAGCAGTGAAGCACATGTGAGGTATGGCTACACCTTC
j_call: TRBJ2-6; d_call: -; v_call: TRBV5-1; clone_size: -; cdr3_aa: CASSQSSSGANVLTF; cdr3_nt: TGCGCCAGCAGCCAGAGCAGCTCTGGGGCCAACGTCCTGACTTTC